This paragraph reports one TCR beta chain. The antigen it recognizes is unknown. It has no much larger one-base neighbor in the sample; base qualities were not kept. The immunoSEQ Assay, a bias-controlled multiplex PCR, was used to amplify TCRbeta CDR3 regions from genomic DNA. From the authors' description of their analysis: Within the assay, amplification of reference gene primers was used to estimate how many nucleated cells each sample contained. To quantify the absolute abundance of each unique TCRbeta CDR3 rearrangement, sequence reads were collapsed and filtered. For each sample, productive Simpson clonality was calculated by taking the square root of Simpson's diversity index across productive rearrangements. TCRdb provides this immuneACCESS table in a form limited to in-frame rearrangements. Some clones are lacking; in checked studies, under half of them reflect an unresolved V gene, and why the rest are absent is not known. That table gives V, J and clone size, and the DNA gave D and trimming. In this sample the table shows 100,000 or so clones, about four fifths of which occur a single time. The ten largest make up 3.5% to 5.5% of the sample.

These data originate in a study of blood T cell repertoires in COVID-19 (dated by TCRdb to 2020 to 2021). About the full investigation: The collaborator samples originated in the United States, Italy and Spain and spanned the acute and convalescent phases of COVID-19. The material from the prospective study consisted of cDNA or gDNA derived from T cells, B-cell-depleted T cells, or PBMCs. The dataset comprised deeply sampled blood TCRbeta repertoires from subjects exposed to, actively infected with, or recovered from COVID-19. The repertoires were released in a freely available public database intended as a resource for research on the immune response to SARS-CoV-2. The samples were drawn from the first 160 participants of the ongoing ImmuneRACE study and from 1,254 subjects provided by 6 global collaborators. The sample metadata nearly always contained a de-identified subject ID, COVID-19 status, age in years and sex. Where available, HLA class I and class II types were obtained from metadata supplied by the sample provider rather than from assay-based typing. Broad study findings and their caveats: The amount of clinical and demographic metadata varied by source and participant and was provided uncurated.

Trimming leaves V shorter by 1 base and J shorter by 8 bases, with the junction holding 6 bases beyond the gene matches. CDR1 and CDR2 (MNHEY, SVGAGI) derive from the germline V gene. The CDR3 runs 15 amino acids, cysteine and phenylalanine included. Solely the CDR3 DNA is kept, with 45 bases framed from the first base. The collaborating institutions used their own protocols to collect whole blood in K2EDTA tubes. For TCRbeta analysis, collaborators shipped samples in one of three forms: frozen whole blood, isolated PBMCs, or DNA extracted from either of those sample types. This clonotype originated in a human donor in a cohort sampled during active COVID-19. The sequence is built from TRBV6-5 and TRBJ2-2; 8 central nucleotides agree with TRBD1. The sequenced material came from peripheral blood. The CDR3 protein sequence reads: CASSYLSGGRGELFF. The DNA sequence follows: TGTGCCAGCAGTTACTTATCAGGGGGCCGGGGGGAGCTGTTTTTT.